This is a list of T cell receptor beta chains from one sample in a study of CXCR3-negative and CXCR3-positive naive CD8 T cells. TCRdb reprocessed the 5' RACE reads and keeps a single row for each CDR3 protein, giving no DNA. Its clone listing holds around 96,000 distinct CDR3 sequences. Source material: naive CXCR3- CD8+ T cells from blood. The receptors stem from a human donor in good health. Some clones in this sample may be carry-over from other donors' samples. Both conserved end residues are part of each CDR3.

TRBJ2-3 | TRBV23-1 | CASSQSGDRVGPDTQYF
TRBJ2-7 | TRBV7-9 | CASSALGGAYEQYF
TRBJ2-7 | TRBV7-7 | CASSLAGGPGDYEQYF
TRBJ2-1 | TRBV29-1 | CSVEPGTSPYNEQFF
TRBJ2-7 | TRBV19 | CASSIVAGESYEQYF
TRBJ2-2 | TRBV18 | CASSPFPSAANTGELFF
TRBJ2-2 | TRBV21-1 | CASSKTEPTNTGELFF
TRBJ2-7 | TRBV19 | CASSVTGSYYEQYF
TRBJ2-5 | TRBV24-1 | CATSDGWYSEETQYF
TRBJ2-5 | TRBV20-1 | CSAREQGLAGETQYF
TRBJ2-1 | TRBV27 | CASTTGSYNEQFF
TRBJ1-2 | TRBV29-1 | CSVEDALRYGYTF
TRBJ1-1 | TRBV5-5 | CASEGAANTEAFF
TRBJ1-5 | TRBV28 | CASSLAHSLVWPQHF
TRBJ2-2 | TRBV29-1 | CSHWTDGGELFF
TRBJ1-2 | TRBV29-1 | CSAGQGNSGYTF
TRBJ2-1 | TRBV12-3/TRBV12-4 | CASSLLLGREQFF
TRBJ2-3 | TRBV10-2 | CASSEGLAGAPDTQYF
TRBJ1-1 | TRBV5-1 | CASSEWTFTEAFF
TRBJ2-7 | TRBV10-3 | CAISEGTARDEQYF
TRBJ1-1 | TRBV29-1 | CSVAGQGNTEAFF
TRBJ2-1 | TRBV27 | CASSLEAARPYNEQFF
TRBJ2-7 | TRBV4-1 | CASSQEGQGNWEQYF
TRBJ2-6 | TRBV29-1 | CSVEDRSGANVLTF
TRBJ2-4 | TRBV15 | CATSQGEQNIQYF
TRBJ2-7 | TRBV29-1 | CSGLAGEYEQYF
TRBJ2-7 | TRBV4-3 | CASSQNRAGTGGREQYF
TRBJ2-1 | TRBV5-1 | CASSSGPRSDEQFF
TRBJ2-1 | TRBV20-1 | CSATTRVEQFF
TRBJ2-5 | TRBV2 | CASRLAGQETQYF
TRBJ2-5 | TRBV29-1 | CSVVAGGQETQYF
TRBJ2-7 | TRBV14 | CASSQEPAHVAGDHEQYF
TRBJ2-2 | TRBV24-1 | CATSGPNGPLDTGELFF
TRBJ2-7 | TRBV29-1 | CSVVGELGTYEQYF
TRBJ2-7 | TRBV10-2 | CASSDYRGGEQYF
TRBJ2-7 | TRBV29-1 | CSAAGTSGSLYEQYF
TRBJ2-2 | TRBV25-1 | CASSDLGGRVTGELFF
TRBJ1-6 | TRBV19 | CASSTGYNSPLHF
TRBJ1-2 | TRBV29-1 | CSVAGGNGYTF
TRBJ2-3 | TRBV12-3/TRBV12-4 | CASTRDLNTDTQYF
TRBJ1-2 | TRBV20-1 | CSARLTGEGYGYTF
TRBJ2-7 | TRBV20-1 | CSARDLVAGNVYEQYF
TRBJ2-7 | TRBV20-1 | CSARDKSHPSVEQYF
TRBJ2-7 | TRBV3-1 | CASSQDDYSTYEQYF
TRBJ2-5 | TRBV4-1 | CASSQVGQPQETQYF
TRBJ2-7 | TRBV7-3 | CASSLFPSYEQYF
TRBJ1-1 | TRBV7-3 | CASSPNGALDTEAFF
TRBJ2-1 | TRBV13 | CASSSGLAGGPNYNEQFF
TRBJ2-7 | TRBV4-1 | CASSQDRLSTYEQYF
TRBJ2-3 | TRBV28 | CASSLRQGAVDTQYF
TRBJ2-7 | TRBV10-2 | CASTGDSYEQYF
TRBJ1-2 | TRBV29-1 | CSVEFGGGVDYGYTF
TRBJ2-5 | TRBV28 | CASSYQGAGETQYF